This T cell receptor (beta chain) derives from a study of response to subunit inactivated influenza vaccine. General study results and limits: There was a suggestion from the authors that each seasonal influenza vaccination recruits few new T cells.

TCRdb re-called the RT-PCR reads with MiXCR, one entry per CDR3 protein. Here the sample spans around 520,000 distinct CDR3 sequences, around 11% being singletons. V dropped 8 bases and J dropped 5; count of bases not matched to a gene: 8. Germline values: CDR1 LGHNT, CDR2 FRNRAP. CDR3 length: 15 residues. Notes on this clonotype: Its cognate antigen is unknown.

The genes are TRBV12-5 and TRBJ2-1, with 11 bases identical to TRBD2. This TCR was recovered from a man aged 50-60 years who received an inactivated influenza vaccine. Source: PBMCs from blood, taken on the day of vaccination. CDR3 residues: CASSPGLAGHNEQFF. The CDR3 coding sequence is TGTGCTAGTTCCCCCGGACTAGCGGGCCACAATGAGCAGTTCTTC.